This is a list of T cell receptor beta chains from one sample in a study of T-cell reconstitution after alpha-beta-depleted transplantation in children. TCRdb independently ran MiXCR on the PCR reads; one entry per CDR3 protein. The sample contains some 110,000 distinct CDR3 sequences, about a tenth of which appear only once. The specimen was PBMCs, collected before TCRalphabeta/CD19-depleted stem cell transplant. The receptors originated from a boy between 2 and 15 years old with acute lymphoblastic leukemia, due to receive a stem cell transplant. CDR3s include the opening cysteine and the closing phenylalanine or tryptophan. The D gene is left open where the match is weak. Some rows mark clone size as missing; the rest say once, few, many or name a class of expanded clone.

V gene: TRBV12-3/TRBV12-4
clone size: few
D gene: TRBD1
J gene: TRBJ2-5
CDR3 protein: CASSLPGQGEEETQYF
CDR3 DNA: TGTGCCAGCAGTTTACCTGGACAGGGCGAAGAAGAGACCCAGTACTTC

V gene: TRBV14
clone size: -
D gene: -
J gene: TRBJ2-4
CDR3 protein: CASSLGEAKNIQYF
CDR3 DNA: TGTGCCAGCAGCTTGGGAGAAGCCAAAAACATTCAGTACTTC

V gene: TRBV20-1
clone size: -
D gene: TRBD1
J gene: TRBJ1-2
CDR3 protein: CSARNRGYGYTF
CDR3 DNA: TGCAGTGCTAGAAACAGGGGATATGGCTACACCTTC

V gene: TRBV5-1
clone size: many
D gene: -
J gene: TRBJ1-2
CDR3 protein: CASSLDASPGGYTF
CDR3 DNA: TGCGCCAGCAGCTTGGATGCGTCCCCCGGTGGCTACACCTTC

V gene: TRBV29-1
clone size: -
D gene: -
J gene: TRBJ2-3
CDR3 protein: CSVERPDKIGAYF
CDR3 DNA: TGCAGCGTTGAAAGACCCGACAAGATCGGGGCGTATTTT

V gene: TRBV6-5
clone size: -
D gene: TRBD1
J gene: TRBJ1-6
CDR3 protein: CASSYKAGGYGSPLHF
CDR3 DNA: TGTGCCAGCAGTTACAAGGCAGGGGGCTACGGGTCACCCCTCCACTTT

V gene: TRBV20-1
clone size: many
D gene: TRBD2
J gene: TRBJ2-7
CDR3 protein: CSASPRTSGRHEQYF
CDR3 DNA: TGCAGTGCTAGCCCTAGGACTAGCGGGAGACACGAGCAGTACTTC

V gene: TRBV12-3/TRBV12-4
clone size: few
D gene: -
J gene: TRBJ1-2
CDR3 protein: CASKAGLAGSPLGGYTF
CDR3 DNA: TGTGCCAGCAAAGCCGGACTAGCGGGAAGCCCCTTGGGAGGCTACACCTTC

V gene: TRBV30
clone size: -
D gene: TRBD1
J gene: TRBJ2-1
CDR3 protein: CAWSVQGDNEQFF
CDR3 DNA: TGTGCCTGGAGTGTACAGGGGGACAATGAGCAGTTCTTC

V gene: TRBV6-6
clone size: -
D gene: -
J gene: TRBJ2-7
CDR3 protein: CASSSHPYEQYF
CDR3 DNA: TGTGCCAGCAGTTCCCACCCCTACGAGCAGTACTTC

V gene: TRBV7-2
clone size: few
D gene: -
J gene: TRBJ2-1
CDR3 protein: CASSLGSRVLVDEQFF
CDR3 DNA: TGTGCCAGCAGCTTAGGGAGTAGGGTATTAGTGGATGAGCAGTTCTTC

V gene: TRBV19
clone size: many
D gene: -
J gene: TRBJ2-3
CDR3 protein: CASTQGPSTDTQYF
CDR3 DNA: TGTGCCAGTACACAGGGTCCAAGCACAGATACGCAGTATTTT

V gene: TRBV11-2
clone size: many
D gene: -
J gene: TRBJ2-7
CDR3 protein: CASSLGNYEQYF
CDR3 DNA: TGTGCCAGCAGCTTAGGGAACTACGAGCAGTACTTC

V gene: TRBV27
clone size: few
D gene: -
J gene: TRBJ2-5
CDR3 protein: CASSPGSYGAETQYF
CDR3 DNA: TGTGCCAGCAGTCCCGGCTCGTACGGGGCAGAGACCCAGTACTTC

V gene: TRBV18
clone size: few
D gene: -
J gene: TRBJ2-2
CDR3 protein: CASSPTAATGELFF
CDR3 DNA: TGTGCCAGCTCACCAACAGCTGCTACCGGGGAGCTGTTTTTT

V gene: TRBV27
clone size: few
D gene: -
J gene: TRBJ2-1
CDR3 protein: CASSLSSGDEQFF
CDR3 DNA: TGTGCCAGCAGTTTATCGTCCGGAGATGAGCAGTTCTTC

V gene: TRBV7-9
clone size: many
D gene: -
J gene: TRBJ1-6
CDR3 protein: CASRWKEDSPLHF
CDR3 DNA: TGTGCCAGCAGATGGAAAGAGGATTCACCCCTCCACTTT

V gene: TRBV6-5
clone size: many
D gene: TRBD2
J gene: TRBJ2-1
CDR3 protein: CASSYSKDGEGRFDEQFF
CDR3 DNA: TGTGCCAGCAGTTACTCGAAGGATGGGGAGGGCCGATTCGATGAGCAGTTCTTC

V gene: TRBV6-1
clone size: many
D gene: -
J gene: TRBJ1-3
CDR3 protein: CASIGTAGNTIYF
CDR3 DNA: TGTGCCAGCATAGGGACTGCTGGAAACACCATATATTTT

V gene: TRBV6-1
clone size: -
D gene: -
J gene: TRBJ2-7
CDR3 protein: CASSIGGRSPRGFYEQYF
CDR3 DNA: TGTGCCAGCAGTATCGGAGGGCGGTCGCCCCGGGGCTTCTACGAGCAGTACTTC

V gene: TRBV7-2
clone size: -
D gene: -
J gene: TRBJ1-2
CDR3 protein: CASSPWTVGLGTF
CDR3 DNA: -

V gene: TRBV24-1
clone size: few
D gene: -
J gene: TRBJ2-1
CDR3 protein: CATSAAGMDARSSYNEQFF
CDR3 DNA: TGTGCCACCAGTGCAGCAGGGATGGACGCCCGAAGCTCCTACAATGAGCAGTTCTTC

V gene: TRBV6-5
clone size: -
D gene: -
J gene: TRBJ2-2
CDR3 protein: CASSYSREFSGELFF
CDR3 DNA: TGTGCCAGCAGTTACTCCCGGGAGTTTTCCGGGGAGCTGTTTTTT

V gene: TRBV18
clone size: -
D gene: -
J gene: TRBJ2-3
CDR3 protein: CASSPPRGGEDTQYF
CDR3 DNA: TGTGCCAGCTCACCCCCGCGCGGAGGGGAAGATACGCAGTATTTT

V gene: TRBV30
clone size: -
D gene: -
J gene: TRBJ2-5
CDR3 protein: CAWNRGNPGTQYF
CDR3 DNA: TGTGCCTGGAACCGGGGGAATCCTGGGACCCAGTACTTC

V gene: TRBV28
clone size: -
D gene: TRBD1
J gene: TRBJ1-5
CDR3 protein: CASSRPGQGVNQPQHF
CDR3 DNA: TGTGCCAGCAGCCGACCGGGACAGGGGGTAAATCAGCCCCAGCATTTT

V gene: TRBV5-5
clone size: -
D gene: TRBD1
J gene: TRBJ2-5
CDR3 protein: CASSLAGTGEETQYF
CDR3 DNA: TGTGCCAGCAGCTTGGCCGGGACAGGTGAAGAGACCCAGTACTTC

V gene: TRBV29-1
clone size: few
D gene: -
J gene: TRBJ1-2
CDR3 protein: CSVVFEPFNYGYTF
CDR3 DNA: TGCAGCGTTGTATTCGAGCCTTTTAACTATGGCTACACCTTC

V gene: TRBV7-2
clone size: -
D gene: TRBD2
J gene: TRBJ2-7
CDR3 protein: CASSPGLAVQYF
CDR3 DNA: TGTGCCAGCAGCCCTGGACTAGCCGTGCAGTACTTC

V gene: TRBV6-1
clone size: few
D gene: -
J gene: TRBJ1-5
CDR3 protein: CASSEFGGDQPQHF
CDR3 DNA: TGTGCCAGCAGTGAATTTGGGGGGGATCAGCCCCAGCATTTT

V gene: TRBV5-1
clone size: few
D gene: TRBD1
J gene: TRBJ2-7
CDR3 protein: CASSLEGQGREQYF
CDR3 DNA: TGCGCCAGCAGCTTGGAGGGACAGGGGCGCGAGCAGTACTTC

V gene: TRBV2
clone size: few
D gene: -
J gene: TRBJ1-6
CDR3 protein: CASSEGWHSSYNSPLHF
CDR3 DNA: TGTGCCAGCAGTGAAGGTTGGCACAGCTCCTATAATTCACCCCTCCACTTT

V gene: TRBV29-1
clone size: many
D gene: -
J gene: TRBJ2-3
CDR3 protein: CSVADGTDTQYF
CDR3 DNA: TGCAGCGTAGCCGACGGCACAGATACGCAGTATTTT

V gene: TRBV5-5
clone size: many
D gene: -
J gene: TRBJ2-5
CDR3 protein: CASSRTNPGVEETQYF
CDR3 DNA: TGTGCCAGCAGCCGAACGAATCCAGGGGTAGAAGAGACCCAGTACTTC

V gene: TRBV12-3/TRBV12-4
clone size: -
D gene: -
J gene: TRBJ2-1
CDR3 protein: CACSLGPSSYNEQFF
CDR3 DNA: TGTGCCTGCAGTTTGGGGCCTAGCTCCTACAATGAGCAGTTCTTC

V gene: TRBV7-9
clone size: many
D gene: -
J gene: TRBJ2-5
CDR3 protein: CASLRGMGVQETQYF
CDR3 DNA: TGTGCCAGTCTACGCGGGATGGGAGTTCAAGAGACCCAGTACTTC

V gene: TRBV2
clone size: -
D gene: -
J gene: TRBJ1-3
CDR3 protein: CATRRDNSGNTIYF
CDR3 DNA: TGTGCCACCAGAAGGGACAACTCTGGAAACACCATATATTTT

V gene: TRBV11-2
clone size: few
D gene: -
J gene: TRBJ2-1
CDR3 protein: CASSHRGSSYNEQFF
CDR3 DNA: TGTGCCAGCAGCCATCGAGGGAGCTCCTACAATGAGCAGTTCTTC

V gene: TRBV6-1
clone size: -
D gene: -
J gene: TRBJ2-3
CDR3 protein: CASTLAGGTSTDTQYF
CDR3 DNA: TGTGCCAGCACCCTCGCCGGAGGGACTAGCACAGATACGCAGTATTTT

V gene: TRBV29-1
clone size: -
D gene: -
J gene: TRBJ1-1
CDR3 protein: CSDRRGLNTEAFF
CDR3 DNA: TGCAGCGATCGTAGGGGCCTGAACACTGAAGCTTTCTTT

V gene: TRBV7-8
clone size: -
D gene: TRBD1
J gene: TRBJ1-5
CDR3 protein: CASSFDRDQPQHF
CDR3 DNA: TGTGCCAGCAGCTTTGACAGGGATCAGCCCCAGCATTTT

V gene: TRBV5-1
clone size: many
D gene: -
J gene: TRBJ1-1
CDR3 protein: CASSWGTSTEAFF
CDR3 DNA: TGCGCCAGCAGCTGGGGGACATCCACTGAAGCTTTCTTT

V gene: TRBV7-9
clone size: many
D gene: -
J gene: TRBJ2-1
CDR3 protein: CASDGRYNEQFF
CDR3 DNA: TGTGCCAGCGATGGGAGGTACAATGAGCAGTTCTTC

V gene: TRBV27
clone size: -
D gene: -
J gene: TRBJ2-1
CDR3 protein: CASSFSVGSSSYNEQFF
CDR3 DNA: TGTGCCAGCAGTTTCTCAGTCGGGTCAAGCTCCTACAATGAGCAGTTCTTC

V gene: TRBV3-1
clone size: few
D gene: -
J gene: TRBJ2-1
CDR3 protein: CASSQDWAPVRDEQFF
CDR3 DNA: TGTGCCAGCAGCCAAGACTGGGCCCCGGTCAGGGATGAGCAGTTCTTC

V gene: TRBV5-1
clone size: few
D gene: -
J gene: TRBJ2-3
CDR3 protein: CASSINTDTQYF
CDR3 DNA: TGCGCCAGCAGCATCAACACAGATACGCAGTATTTT

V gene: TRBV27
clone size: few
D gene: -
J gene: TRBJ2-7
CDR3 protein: CASSSPVGPHEQYF
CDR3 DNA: TGTGCCAGCAGTTCCCCCGTCGGCCCCCACGAGCAGTACTTC

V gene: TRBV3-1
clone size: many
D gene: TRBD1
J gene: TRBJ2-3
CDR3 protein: CASSRWTGSPDTQYF
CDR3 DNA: TGTGCCAGCAGCCGATGGACAGGGTCCCCAGATACGCAGTATTTT

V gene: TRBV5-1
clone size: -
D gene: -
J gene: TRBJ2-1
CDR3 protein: CASSTQRADNEQFF
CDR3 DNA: TGCGCCAGCAGCACGCAGCGGGCCGACAATGAGCAGTTCTTC

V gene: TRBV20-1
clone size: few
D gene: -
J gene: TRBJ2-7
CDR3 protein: CSAPLLGGITYEQYF
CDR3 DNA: TGCAGTGCTCCCCTCTTGGGGGGAATCACTTACGAGCAGTACTTC

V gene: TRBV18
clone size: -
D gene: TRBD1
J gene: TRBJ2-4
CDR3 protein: CASSRQTGLAKNIQYF
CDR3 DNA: TGTGCCAGCTCACGCCAGACAGGGCTAGCCAAAAACATTCAGTACTTC

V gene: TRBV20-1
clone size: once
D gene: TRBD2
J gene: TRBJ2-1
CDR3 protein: CSSGTSFSNEQFF
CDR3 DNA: TGCAGTTCCGGGACTAGCTTTAGTAATGAGCAGTTCTTC

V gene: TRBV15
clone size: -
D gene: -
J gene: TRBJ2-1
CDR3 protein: CATSREVGYNEQFF
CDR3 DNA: TGTGCCACCAGCAGAGAGGTGGGGTACAATGAGCAGTTCTTC

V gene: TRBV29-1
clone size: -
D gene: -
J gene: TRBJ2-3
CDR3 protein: CSVEDRALSTDTQYF
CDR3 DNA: TGCAGCGTTGAAGATAGGGCACTCAGCACAGATACGCAGTATTTT

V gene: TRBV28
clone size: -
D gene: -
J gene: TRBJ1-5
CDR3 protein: CASRTPGQFGRQPQHF
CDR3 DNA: TGTGCCAGCAGGACCCCCGGGCAGTTTGGGAGACAGCCCCAGCATTTT

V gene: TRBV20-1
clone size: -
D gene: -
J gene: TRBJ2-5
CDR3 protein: CSGFSTAQYF
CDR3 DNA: TGCAGTGGTTTTAGTACCGCCCAGTACTTC

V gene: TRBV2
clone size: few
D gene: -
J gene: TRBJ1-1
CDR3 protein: CASTGGFMNTEAFF
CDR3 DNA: TGTGCCAGCACCGGTGGATTCATGAACACTGAAGCTTTCTTT